Detailed here is one T cell receptor (beta chain). This clone showed up just a few times. It has no known antigen specificity. Qualities for individual bases were not recorded, and no much larger clone is one base off. This entry is derived from a study of beta chain features in type 1 diabetes listed by TCRdb under 2018. Some background on the complete study: Patients and healthy donors did not differ in mean age, gender distribution, total cell number or subset yield. A total of 90 million to 140 million sorted cells were examined across all samples, and RNA yield correlated strongly with the number of cells per subset. In the study, TCRB repertoires of sorted circulating CD4+ T cell subsets from recently diagnosed type 1 diabetes patients were compared with those of matched healthy donors. Regulatory and stem cell-like memory subsets were obtained from only 8 patients and roughly 8 healthy donors, while naive and central memory subsets were obtained from all 30 or so donors.

Overall study outcomes, separate from this receptor: A moderate but significant shortening of TCRB CDR3 length was observed in type 1 diabetes patients in all four CD4+ subsets. Naive, central memory and regulatory TCRB repertoires appeared to be more alike among patients than among healthy donors. Because the HLA sub-analyses included only small numbers of individuals, any influence of HLA type on TCRB rearrangement was left unresolved. Fewer insertions and more nucleotide deletions at VDJ recombination sites were observed in patients with type 1 diabetes, implying thymic rearrangement abnormalities. Shorter templates might have been favored by PCR, but patient and control samples were amplified and corrected together, so both groups would have been affected equally by any skew. Sequencing cDNA rather than genomic DNA could over-represent highly expressing activated cells, although activation and CD3 levels did not differ between groups.

The germline V gene supplies CDR1 SQVTM and CDR2 ANQGSEA. The CDR3, from cysteine to phenylalanine, totals 12 residues. CDR3 DNA is the only sequence kept; it has 36 bases, read in frame from the first base. V is cut back by 5 bases and J by 5 bases, with 3 bases in the junction unmatched. The entire amount of isolated RNA was reverse transcribed using the High Capacity cDNA Reverse Transcription Kit, so the sequenced TCRB transcripts were expressed ones. Naive, central memory and regulatory T cell samples underwent deep immunoSEQ sequencing, averaging about 3.57 million total reads per sample. After sorted cells were lysed in RLT buffer, RNA was extracted with DNase-treated RNeasy Micro or Mini kits, with the choice depending on cell number. To prevent cross-contamination, every cell subset was processed on its own, while patient and healthy donor samples were processed together. TCRB sequences were amplified from cDNA with the immunoSEQ multiplex PCR, producing 87-bp fragments spanning the CDR3 region. Sequencing of the amplicons was performed on the Illumina HiSeq platform. Per the source publication's procedure: PCR bias was corrected computationally using synthetic template baselines, and reads within Hamming distance 2 were collapsed, with unmergeable singletons discarded. By aligning reads against IMGT, V, D and J genes, CDR3 length, and insertions or deletions at six rearrangement sites were assigned. Within each subset, clonotype counts were normalized to sorted cell number, and only after that were true diversity and Gini coefficients computed with the tcR R package. The overlap coefficient, calculated on TCRB nucleotide sequences, was used to measure repertoire sharing. Out-of-frame TCRB sequences from naive cells were analyzed as a proxy for the pre-selection repertoire. TCRdb took over this immuneACCESS table, retaining in-frame rearrangements with V and J assigned. Such tables are incomplete; in checked studies, under half of the missing clones stem from an unresolved V gene, and the remainder is unexplained. V and J calls and clone size come straight from that table; D and trimming were deduced from the DNA. In this sample the table shows 300,000 to 450,000 clones, over 10% of which occur a single time. The top ten clonotypes cover roughly 0.015% of the sample.

A single peripheral blood draw of around 100 mL on average was collected from each donor into heparinised tubes. A BD FACSAria II and a panel including CD45RO, CCR7, CD25, CD127, CD95 and CD27 were used to sort naive, central memory, regulatory and stem cell-like memory CD4+ T cells. Every sorted population had a purity above 95%. PBMCs were isolated right away by Lymphoprep density gradient centrifugation and were stained directly, without culture. So that batch effects would be minimized, each experiment stained and sorted samples in pairs, pairing one healthy donor with one patient. The TCR comes from a man younger than 35 in good health. Rearrangement joined TRBV29-1 to TRBJ2-5, with 9 junctional bases fitting TRBD1. The sample taken for sequencing was naive CD4+ T cells from blood. This sample's cell subset or site label indicates: true naive CD4+ T cells. The nucleotide sequence reads TGCAGCGTTACGGACAGGGGTGAGACCCAGTACTTC. Protein translation: CSVTDRGETQYF.